Here is one T cell receptor beta chain with its context. This sample was included in a study of identifying expanded T cells in peripheral blood. Sequenced by immunoSEQ multiplex PCR; TCRdb stores in-frame clones only, minus some. The sample includes over 100,000 clones, around 88% of them seen just once. Germline trimming cut 6 bases from V and 0 bases from J; bases unmatched to any gene: 5. Germline loops: CDR1 MNHNS, CDR2 SASEGT. The CDR3 is made up of 15 amino acids. Sequencing was done on a sample of blood. The receptor was isolated from a person aged 18 to 75 in good health. The chain joins TRBV6-1 to TRBJ2-7; TRBD2 matches 10 bases. The CDR3 bases are TGTGCCAGCAGCAGGACTAGCGGCAGCTCCTACGAGCAGTACTTC. Protein sequence: CASSRTSGSSYEQYF.